The T cell receptor beta chain under discussion was sequenced for a study of blood T cell repertoires in COVID-19. The overall study: T cells, B-cell-depleted T cells, or PBMCs provided the cDNA or gDNA that served as material.

Germline trimming cut 5 bases from V and 1 base from J; bases unmatched to any gene: 7. This CDR3 has 15 residues. Germline-derived CDR1 and CDR2 are SGHRS and YFSETQ. Clones were sequenced by immunoSEQ multiplex PCR, and TCRdb holds only the in-frame ones, with some missing. The table lists approximately 40,000 clones, more than 90% of them singletons, with around 5.4% in the top ten. Specimen: peripheral blood. The sequence came from an elderly woman with acute or convalescent COVID-19. The rearrangement uses TRBV5-1 and TRBJ2-5; 8 bases map to TRBD2. In nucleotides, the CDR3 is TGCGCCAGCAGAATCGTGGCGGGGGGCCAAGAGACCCAGTACTTC. This sequence encodes CASRIVAGGQETQYF.